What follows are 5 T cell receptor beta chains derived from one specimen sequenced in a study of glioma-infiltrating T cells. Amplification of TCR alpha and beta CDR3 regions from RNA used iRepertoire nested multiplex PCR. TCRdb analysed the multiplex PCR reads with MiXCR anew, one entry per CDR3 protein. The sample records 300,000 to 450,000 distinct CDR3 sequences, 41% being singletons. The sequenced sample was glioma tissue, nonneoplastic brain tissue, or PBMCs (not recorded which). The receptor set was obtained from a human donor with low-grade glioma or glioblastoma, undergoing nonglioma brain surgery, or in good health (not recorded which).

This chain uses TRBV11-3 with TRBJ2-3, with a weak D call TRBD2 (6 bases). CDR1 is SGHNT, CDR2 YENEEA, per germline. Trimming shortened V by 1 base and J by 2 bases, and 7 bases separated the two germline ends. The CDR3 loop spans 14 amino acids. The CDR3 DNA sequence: TGTGCCAGCAGCTTAGGGACTAACACAGATACGCAGTATTTT. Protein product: CASSLGTNTDTQYF.

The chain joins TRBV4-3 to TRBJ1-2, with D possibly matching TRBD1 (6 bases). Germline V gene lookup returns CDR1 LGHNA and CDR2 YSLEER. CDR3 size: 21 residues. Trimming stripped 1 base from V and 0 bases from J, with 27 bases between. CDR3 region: CASSQGMDFPWAGVSNYGYTF. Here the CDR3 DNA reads TGCGCCAGCAGCCAAGGAATGGACTTTCCGTGGGCAGGGGTCTCTAACTATGGCTACACCTTC.

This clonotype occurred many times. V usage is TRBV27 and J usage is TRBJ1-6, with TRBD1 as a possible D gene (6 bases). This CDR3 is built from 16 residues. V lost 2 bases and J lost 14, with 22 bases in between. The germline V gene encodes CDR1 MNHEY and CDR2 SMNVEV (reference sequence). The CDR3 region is CASSLGGGVRGLALHF. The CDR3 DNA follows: TGTGCCAGCAGTTTAGGAGGCGGCGTCAGGGGTCTGGCCCTCCACTTT.

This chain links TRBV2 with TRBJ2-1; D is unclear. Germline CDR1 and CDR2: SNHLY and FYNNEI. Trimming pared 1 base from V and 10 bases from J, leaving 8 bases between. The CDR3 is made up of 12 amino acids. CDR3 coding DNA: TGTGCCAGCAGTGAAGTCGGACCGGAGCAGTTCTTC. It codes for CASSEVGPEQFF.

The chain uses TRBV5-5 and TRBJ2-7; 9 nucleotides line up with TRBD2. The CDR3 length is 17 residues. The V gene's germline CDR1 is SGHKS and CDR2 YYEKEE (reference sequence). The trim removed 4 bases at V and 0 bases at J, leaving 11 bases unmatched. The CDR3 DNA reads TGTGCCAGCAGCCTACGCGGGACTAGCTTGAGCTCCTACGAGCAGTACTTC. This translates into CASSLRGTSLSSYEQYF.